This T cell receptor (beta chain) was sequenced in a study of shared clonotypes between healthy human individuals. CD45RO-negative, CCR7-selected cells formed the naive CD8 fraction, which excluded terminally differentiated effector memory CD45RA+ cells. The healthy adult donors were HIV-negative and reported no recent acute infections or vaccinations. Every immunoSEQ plate was one replicate of a subset's evenly spread DNA. As handled by the study authors: ImmunoSEQ supplied junction-only sequences lacking quality scores, so filtering was different. Libraries were prepared by immunoSEQ multiplex PCR; TCRdb keeps only in-frame clonotypes and omits some of them. That table gives V, J and clone size, and the DNA gave D and trimming. In the table there are fewer than 800,000 clones, just over 90% of which are singletons. Material for sequencing was naive CD8+ T cells sorted from blood. The TCR comes from a man aged 30-40 years in good health.

CDR3 sequence (DNA): TGTGCCAGCAGTCCGGCGGGACAGGGACTAAGTAAGCCCCAGCATTTT. This translates into CASSPAGQGLSKPQHF. The chain employs TRBV28 and TRBJ1-5; 9 bases match TRBD1. Trimming cost V 5 bases and J 8 bases; bases outside gene matches: 13. Germline CDR1 reads MDHEN; CDR2 reads SYDVKM. This CDR3 has 16 residues.